The source of this T cell receptor (beta chain) is a study of shared clonotypes between healthy human individuals. This clone has a single count. V shed 7 bases, J shed 1 base, and the junction held 12 bases outside the gene matches. Germline lookup yields CDR1 SNHLY and CDR2 FYNNEI. CDR3 length equals 17 residues. Measured with immunoSEQ multiplex PCR; TCRdb has only the in-frame clones, and not every one. The table shows around 700,000 clones, with 73% occurring only once. The V and J genes are TRBV2 and TRBJ1-5; 8 nucleotides align to TRBD1. Specimen: memory CD4+ T cells sorted from blood. The subset: CD45RA-negative fraction. The receptor was isolated from a woman in her 30s in good health. In DNA form, the CDR3 reads TGTGCCAGCATAGCAGGACAGGGAAAGGGAAGCAATCAGCCCCAGCATTTT. Translation: CASIAGQGKGSNQPQHF.